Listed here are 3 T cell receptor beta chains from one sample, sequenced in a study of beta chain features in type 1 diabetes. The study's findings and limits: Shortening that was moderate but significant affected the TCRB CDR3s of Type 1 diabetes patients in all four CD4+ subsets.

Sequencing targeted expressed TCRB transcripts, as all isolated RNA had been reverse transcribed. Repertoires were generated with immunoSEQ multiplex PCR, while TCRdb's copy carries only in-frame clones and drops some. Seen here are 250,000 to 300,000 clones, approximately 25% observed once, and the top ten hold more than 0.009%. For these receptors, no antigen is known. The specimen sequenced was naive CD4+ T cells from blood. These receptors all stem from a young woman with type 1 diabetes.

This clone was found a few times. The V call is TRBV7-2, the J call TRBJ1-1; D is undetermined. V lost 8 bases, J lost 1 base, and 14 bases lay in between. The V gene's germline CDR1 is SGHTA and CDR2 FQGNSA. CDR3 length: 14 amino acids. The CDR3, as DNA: TGTGCCAGCTCCCTACTAACCTCGAACACTGAAGCTTTCTTT. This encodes CASSLLTSNTEAFF. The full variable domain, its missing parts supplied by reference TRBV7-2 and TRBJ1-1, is GAGVSQSPSNKVTEKGKDVELRCDPISGHTALYWYRQSLGQGLEFLIYFQGNSAPDKSGLPSDRFSAERTGGSVSTLTIQRTQQEDSAVYLCASSLLTSNTEAFFGQGTRLTVV.

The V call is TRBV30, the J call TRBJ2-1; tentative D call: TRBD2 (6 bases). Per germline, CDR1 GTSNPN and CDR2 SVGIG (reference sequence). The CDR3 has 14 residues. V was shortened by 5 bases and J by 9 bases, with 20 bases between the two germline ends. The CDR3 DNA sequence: TGTGCCTGGGGCTATAGCGGTTTTAACAGTGAGCAGTTCTTC. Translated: CAWGYSGFNSEQFF.

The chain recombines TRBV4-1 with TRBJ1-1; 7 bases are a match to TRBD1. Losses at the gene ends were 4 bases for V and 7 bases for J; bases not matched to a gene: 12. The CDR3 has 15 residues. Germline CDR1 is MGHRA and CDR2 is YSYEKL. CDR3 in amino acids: CASSRIQGEVNEAFF. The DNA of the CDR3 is TGCGCCAGCAGCCGAATCCAGGGGGAAGTTAATGAAGCTTTCTTT.